This TCR beta chain was identified in a study of blood T cells in healthy people across ages. Study results and limitations: Long-lived donors carried more naive CD4+ cells and greater diversity than aged donors.

With a J-beta primer mix and a sample-barcoded 5' primer, a second PCR ran about 7 to 12 cycles. TCRdb recomputed calls from the 5' RACE reads with MiXCR, one row per CDR3 protein. The sample gives 800,000 to 950,000 distinct CDR3 sequences, 45% to 50% of which show up once; roughly 12% is in the top ten. The CDR3 is 16 amino acids. Germline V gene sequence: CDR1 SNHLY, CDR2 FYNNEI. V lost 6 bases and J 0 bases, leaving 15 bases between the germline ends. A word on this clonotype: As yet, its antigen is unknown.

The sequenced sample was blood. The sequence derives from a man younger than 40 in good health. The V call is TRBV2, the J call TRBJ1-5; tentatively, D is TRBD1 (6 bases). This chain's CDR3 is CASRVSSGASNQPQHF. The CDR3 bases are TGTGCCAGCAGAGTGTCTTCGGGGGCTAGCAATCAGCCCCAGCATTTT.